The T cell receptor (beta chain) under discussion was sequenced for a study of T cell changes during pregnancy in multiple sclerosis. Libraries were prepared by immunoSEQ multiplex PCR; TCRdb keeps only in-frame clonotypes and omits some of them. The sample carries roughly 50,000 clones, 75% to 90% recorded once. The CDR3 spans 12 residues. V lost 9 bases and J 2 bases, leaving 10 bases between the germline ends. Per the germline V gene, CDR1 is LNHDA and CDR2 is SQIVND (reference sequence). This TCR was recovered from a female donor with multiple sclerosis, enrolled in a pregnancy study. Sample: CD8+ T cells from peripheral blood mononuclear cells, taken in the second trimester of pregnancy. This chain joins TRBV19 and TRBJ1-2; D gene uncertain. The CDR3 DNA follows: TGTGCCAGAGGGAGGGAGAACTATGGCTACACCTTC. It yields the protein CARGRENYGYTF.